This TCR beta chain comes out of a study of cytomegalovirus exposure and HLA in healthy donors. Study overall: The same platform used for the 500 to 850 first-cohort repertoires was also used for the 120 or so validation repertoires, as a later analysis reported. General study results and limits: Generally TCR sequences proved uncommon, though certain public TCRs appeared in numerous donors. Cytomegalovirus association was assigned to approximately 180 TCR beta chains. Through in vitro validation, a few CMV-associated chains were shown to be specific for CMV antigens.

Trimming left V 1 base short and J 0 bases short, with 27 bases between. CDR1 and CDR2 from the germline V gene are LGHNA and YNFKEQ. The CDR3 sequence is 22 residues long. Notes on this clone: As yet, its antigen is unknown.

The data were produced by immunoSEQ multiplex PCR, yet TCRdb's version contains in-frame clones alone and is incomplete. This sample carries about 98,000 clones, just under 95% of them seen once, and the ten largest clones take 0.7% to 0.9%. The chain uses TRBV4-2 and TRBJ2-2, with D possibly being TRBD1 (6 bases). The clonotype was recovered from a woman aged 18-29 years in good health and CMV-seronegative. Material for sequencing was PBMCs. Here the CDR3 DNA reads TGTGCCAGCAGCCAAGTTCCGGCCCAAACCTACAGGGATCTATCGAACACCGGGGAGCTGTTTTTT. It translates to CASSQVPAQTYRDLSNTGELFF.